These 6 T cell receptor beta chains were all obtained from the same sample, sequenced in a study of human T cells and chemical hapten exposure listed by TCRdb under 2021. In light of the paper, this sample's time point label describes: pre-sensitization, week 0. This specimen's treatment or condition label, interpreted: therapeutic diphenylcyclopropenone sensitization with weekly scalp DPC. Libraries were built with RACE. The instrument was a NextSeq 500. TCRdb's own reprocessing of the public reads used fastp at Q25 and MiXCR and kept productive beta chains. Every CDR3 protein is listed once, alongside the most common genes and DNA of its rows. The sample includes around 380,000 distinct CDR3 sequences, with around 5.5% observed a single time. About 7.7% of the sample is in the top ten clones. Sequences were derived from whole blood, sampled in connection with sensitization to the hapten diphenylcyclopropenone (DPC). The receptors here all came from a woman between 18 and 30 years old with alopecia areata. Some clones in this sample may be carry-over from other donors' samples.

This CDR3 is CASSYRRTSITGTQYF. The CDR3 DNA sequence: TGTGCCAGCAGCTATCGAAGGACCTCAATCACAGGGACGCAGTATTTT. The chain links TRBV21-1 to TRBJ2-3. TRBV21-1 is reported as a pseudogene. This CDR3 is built from 16 residues.

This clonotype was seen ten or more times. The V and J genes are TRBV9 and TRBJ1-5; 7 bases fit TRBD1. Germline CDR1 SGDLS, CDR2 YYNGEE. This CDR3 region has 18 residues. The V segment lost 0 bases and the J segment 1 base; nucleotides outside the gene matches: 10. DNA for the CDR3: TGTGCCAGCAGCGTAGGGGACAGCGATTGGGGGAGCAATCAGCCCCAGCATTTT. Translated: CASSVGDSDWGSNQPQHF.

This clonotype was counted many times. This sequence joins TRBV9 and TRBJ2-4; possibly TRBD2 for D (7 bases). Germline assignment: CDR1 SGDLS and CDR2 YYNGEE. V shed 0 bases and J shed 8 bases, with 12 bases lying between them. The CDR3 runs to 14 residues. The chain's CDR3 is CASSVAGGPDIQYF. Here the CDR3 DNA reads TGTGCCAGCAGCGTAGCGGGGGGCCCGGACATTCAGTACTTC.

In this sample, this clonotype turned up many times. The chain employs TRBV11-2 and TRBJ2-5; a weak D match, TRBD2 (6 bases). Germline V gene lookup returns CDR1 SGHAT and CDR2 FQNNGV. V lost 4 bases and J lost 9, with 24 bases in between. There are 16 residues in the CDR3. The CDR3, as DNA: TGTGCCAGCAGCTCTAGCTTGGTCCGAGGACCGGGGGCCCAGTACTTC. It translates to CASSSSLVRGPGAQYF.

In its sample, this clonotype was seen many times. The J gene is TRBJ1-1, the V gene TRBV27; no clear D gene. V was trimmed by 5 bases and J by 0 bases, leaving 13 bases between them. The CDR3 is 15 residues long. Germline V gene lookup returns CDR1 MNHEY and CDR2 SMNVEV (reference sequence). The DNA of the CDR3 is TGTGCCAGCAGTCTCCAACCGCCCATGAACACTGAAGCTTTCTTT. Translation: CASSLQPPMNTEAFF.

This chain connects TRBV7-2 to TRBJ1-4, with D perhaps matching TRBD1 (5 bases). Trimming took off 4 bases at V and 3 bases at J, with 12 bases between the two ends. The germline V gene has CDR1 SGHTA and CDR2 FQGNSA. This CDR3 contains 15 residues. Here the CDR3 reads CASSSRAGPNEKLFF. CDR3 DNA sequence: TGTGCCAGCAGCTCCCGGGCAGGGCCTAATGAAAAACTGTTTTTT.